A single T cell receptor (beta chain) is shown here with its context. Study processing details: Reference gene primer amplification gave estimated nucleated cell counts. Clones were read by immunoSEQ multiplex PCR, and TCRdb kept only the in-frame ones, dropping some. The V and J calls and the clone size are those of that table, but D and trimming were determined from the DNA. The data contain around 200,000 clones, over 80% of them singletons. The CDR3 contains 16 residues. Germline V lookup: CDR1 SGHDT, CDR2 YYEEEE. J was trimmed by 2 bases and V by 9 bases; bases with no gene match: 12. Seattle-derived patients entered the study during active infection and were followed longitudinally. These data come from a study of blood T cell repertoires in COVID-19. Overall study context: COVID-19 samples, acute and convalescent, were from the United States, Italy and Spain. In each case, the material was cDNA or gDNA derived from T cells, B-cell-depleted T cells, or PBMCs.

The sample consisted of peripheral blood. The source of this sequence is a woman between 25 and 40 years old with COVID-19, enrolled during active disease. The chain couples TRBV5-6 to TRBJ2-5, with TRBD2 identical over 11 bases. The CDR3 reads CATQSRIAGGQETQYF. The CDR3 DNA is TGTGCCACCCAGTCTCGGATAGCGGGGGGGCAAGAGACCCAGTACTTC.